This T cell receptor (beta chain) was observed in a study of blood T cell repertoires in COVID-19. About the research overall: Researchers got acute and convalescent COVID-19 samples from the United States, Italy and Spain.

Original analysis: Reference gene primers were amplified, and this amplification served to estimate nucleated cell counts. Data came from immunoSEQ multiplex PCR; TCRdb stores just in-frame clones and leaves some out. The DNA gave D and trimming, while V, J and clone size come from that table. The data hold over 110,000 clones, with 88% observed a single time. The V end lost 0 bases, the J end lost 3 bases, and 11 bases lay between the germline ends. This CDR3 comprises 16 residues. The germline gives CDR1 LGHNA, CDR2 YSLEER. Sequenced material: peripheral blood. The origin of this receptor is a human donor in a cohort sampled during active COVID-19. This rearrangement joins TRBV4-3 to TRBJ1-4; D possibly corresponds to TRBD1 (6 bases). CDR3 region: CASSQEARTANEKLFF. CDR3 nucleotides: TGCGCCAGCAGCCAAGAAGCCCGGACAGCTAATGAAAAACTGTTTTTT.